What follows are 5 T cell receptor beta chains derived from one specimen sequenced in a study of PD-1 blockade in classical Hodgkin lymphoma. Repertoires were generated with immunoSEQ multiplex PCR, while TCRdb's copy carries only in-frame clones and drops some. This sample has more than 60,000 clones, with over 85% found just once. Relapses following autologous stem cell transplantation were seen in all patients, with brentuximab vedotin exposure varying. The sample consisted of peripheral blood mononuclear cells (PBMCs), taken at baseline. Every receptor here comes from a human donor with classical Hodgkin lymphoma.

The chain has TRBV6-5 and TRBJ2-2, with 10 bases identical to TRBD1. V shed 6 bases, J shed 6 bases, and the junction held 7 bases outside the gene matches. The germline gives CDR1 MNHEY, CDR2 SVGAGI. The CDR3 totals 15 residues. CDR3 in amino acids: CASRTDRGTPGELFF. The DNA of the CDR3 is TGTGCCAGCAGAACGGACAGGGGGACACCCGGGGAGCTGTTTTTT.

The rearrangement links TRBV29-1 to TRBJ2-6, with D unclear. The V gene lost 6 bases and the J gene lost 0 bases, with 6 bases spanning the gap. The CDR3 extends over 13 amino acids. CDR1 is SQVTM, CDR2 ANQGSEA, per germline. Here the CDR3 reads CSVRISGANVLTF. In nucleotides, the CDR3 is TGCAGCGTCAGAATCTCTGGGGCCAACGTCCTGACTTTC.

This clone was counted between two and nine times. This rearrangement joins TRBV27 to TRBJ2-7; no clear D. Germline V CDR1 and CDR2: MNHEY, SMNVEV (reference sequence). V lost 6 bases and J 0 bases, leaving 15 bases between the germline ends. The CDR3 is made up of 15 amino acids. In DNA form, the CDR3 reads TGTGCCAGCAGCCTGATGGGTGTCCCCTCCTACGAGCAGTACTTC. It yields the protein CASSLMGVPSYEQYF.

V gene TRBV15 combines with J gene TRBJ2-1; possibly TRBD1 for D (5 bases). This CDR3 has 13 amino acids. Germline CDR1 LNHNV, CDR2 YYDKDF (reference sequence). V lost 3 bases, J lost 9 bases, and 12 bases lay in between. Here the CDR3 reads CATSRYIGVEQFF. In DNA form, the CDR3 reads TGTGCCACCAGCAGGTACATAGGGGTTGAGCAGTTCTTC. Filled out from reference TRBV15 and TRBJ2-1, the complete variable domain reads DAMVIQNPRYQVTQFGKPVTLSCSQTLNHNVMYWYQQKSSQAPKLLFHYYDKDFNNEADTPDNFQSRRPNTSFCFLDIRSPGLGDTAMYLCATSRYIGVEQFFGPGTRLTVL.

The chain has TRBV4-1 and TRBJ1-4; 7 bases agree with TRBD1. The CDR3 has 16 amino acids. The germline gives CDR1 MGHRA, CDR2 YSYEKL. V shed 5 bases, J shed 5 bases, and the junction held 11 bases outside the gene matches. The CDR3 DNA reads as TGCGCCAGCAGCGTCAGAGCCGGGACAGAGAATGAAAAACTGTTTTTT. It specifies CASSVRAGTENEKLFF.